The entry that follows covers one TCR beta chain sequence. Seattle patient enrollment occurred during active infection, with longitudinal follow-up thereafter. This sample is part of a study of blood T cell repertoires in COVID-19. Study background: Researchers got acute and convalescent COVID-19 samples from the United States, Italy and Spain. Nucleic acid was either cDNA or gDNA, and it came from T cells, B-cell-depleted T cells, or PBMCs.

The CDR3 spans 11 residues. Per the germline V gene, CDR1 is LNHDA and CDR2 is SQIVND (reference sequence). Source study methods: Reference gene primer amplification gave nucleated cell count estimates. Method: immunoSEQ multiplex PCR; TCRdb's copy keeps in-frame clones and lacks some. The DNA gave D and trimming, while V, J and clone size come from that table. The sample yields some 120,000 clones, more than 90% seen once. Material: peripheral blood. The chain recombines TRBV19 with TRBJ1-5, with TRBD1 matching over 7 bases. The TCR was taken from a man in his fifties or sixties with COVID-19, enrolled during active disease. The CDR3 loop is CATGSNQPQHF. In DNA, the CDR3 is TGTGCGACAGGGAGCAATCAGCCCCAGCATTTT.